This T cell receptor (beta chain) was recovered during a study of T cells expressing NK-cell markers. TCRdb re-called the 5' RACE reads and gives one entry per CDR3 protein, without DNA. The listing contains over 100,000 distinct CDR3 sequences. Germline CDR1 and CDR2: SGHAT and FQNNGV. This CDR3 comprises 18 residues. This chain joins TRBV11-2 and TRBJ2-5; TCRdb's D gene call, TRBD2, goes unchecked for lack of DNA. This TCR derives from a woman between 18 and 75 years old in good health. The material sequenced was blood T cells: a sorted CD56 or NKG2C T cell subset, CD4+ or CD8+ T cells, or bulk PBMC T cells (not recorded which). CDR3 residues: CASSSLTSGKNFRETQYF.